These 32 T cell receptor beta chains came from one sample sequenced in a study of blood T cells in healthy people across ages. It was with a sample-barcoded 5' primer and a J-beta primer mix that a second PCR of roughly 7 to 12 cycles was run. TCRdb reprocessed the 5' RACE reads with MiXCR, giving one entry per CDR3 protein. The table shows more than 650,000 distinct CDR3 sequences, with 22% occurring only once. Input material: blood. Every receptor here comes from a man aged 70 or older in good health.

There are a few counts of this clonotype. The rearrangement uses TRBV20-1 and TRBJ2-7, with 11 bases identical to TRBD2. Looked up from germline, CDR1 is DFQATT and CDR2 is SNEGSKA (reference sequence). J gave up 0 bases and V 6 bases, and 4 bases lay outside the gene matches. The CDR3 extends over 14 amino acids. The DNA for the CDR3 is TGCAGTGCGCCTACTAGCGGGGGCTCCTACGAGCAGTACTTC. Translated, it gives CSAPTSGGSYEQYF.

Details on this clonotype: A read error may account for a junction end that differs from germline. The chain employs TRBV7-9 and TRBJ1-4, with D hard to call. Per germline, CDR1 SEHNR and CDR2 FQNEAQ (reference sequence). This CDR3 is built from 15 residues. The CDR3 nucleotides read TGTGCCGGCAGCCTCACATTCGCAACTAATGAAAAACTGTTTTTT. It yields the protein CAGSLTFATNEKLFF. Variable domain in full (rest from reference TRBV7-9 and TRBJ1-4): DTGVSQNPRHKITKRGQNVTFRCDPISEHNRLYWYRQTLGQGPEFLTYFQNEAQLEKSRLLSDRFSAERPKGSFSTLEIQRTEQGDSAMYLCAGSLTFATNEKLFFGSGTQLSVL.

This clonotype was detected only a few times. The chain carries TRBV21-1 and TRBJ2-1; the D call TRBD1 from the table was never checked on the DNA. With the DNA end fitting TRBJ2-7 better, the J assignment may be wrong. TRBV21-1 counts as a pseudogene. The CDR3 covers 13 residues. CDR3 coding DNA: TGTGCCAGCAGAGAGACAGGAGCCTACGAGCAGTACGTC. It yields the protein CASRETGAYEQYV.

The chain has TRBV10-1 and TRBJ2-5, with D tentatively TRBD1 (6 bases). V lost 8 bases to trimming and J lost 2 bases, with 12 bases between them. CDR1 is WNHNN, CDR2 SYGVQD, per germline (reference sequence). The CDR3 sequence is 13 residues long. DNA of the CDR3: TGCGCCAGCGCCGGGACACTACAAGAGACCCAGTACTTC. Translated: CASAGTLQETQYF.

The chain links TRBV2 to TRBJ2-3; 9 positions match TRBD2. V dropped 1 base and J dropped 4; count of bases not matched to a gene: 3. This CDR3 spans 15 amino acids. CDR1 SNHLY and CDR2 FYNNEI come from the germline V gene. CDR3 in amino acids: CASSEGLAEADTQYF. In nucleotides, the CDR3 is TGTGCCAGCAGTGAAGGACTAGCGGAGGCAGATACGCAGTATTTT.

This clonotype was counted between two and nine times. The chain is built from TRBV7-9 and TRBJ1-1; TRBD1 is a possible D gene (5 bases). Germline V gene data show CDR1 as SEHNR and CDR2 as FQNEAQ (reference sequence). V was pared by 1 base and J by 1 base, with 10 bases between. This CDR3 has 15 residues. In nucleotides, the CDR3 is TGTGCCAGCAGCTTAGTCTCACAGGCGAACACTGAAGCTTTCTTT. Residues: CASSLVSQANTEAFF.

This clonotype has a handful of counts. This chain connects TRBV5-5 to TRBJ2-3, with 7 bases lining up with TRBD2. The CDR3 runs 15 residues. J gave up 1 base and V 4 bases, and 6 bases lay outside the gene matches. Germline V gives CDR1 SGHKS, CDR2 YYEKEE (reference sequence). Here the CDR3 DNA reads TGTGCCAGCAGCCCAATGAGCGGGGGCACAGATACGCAGTATTTT. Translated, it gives CASSPMSGGTDTQYF.

This chain's CDR3 is CASSRGTGGAFF. Written as DNA, the CDR3 is TGTGCCAGCAGCCGCGGGACCGGCGGAGCTTTCTTT. The V gene is TRBV3-1, the J gene TRBJ1-1; TRBD1 is a possible D gene (5 bases). V lost 4 bases, J lost 10 bases, and 13 bases lay in between. The CDR3 spans 12 residues. CDR1 is LGHDT, CDR2 YNNKEL, per germline (reference sequence).

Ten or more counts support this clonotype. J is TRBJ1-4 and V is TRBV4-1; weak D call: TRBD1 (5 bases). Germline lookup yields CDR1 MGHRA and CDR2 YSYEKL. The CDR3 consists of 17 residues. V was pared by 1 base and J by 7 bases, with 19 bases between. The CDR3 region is CASSQAGDRGLAEKLFF. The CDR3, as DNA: TGCGCCAGCAGCCAAGCGGGGGACCGGGGGTTGGCTGAAAAACTGTTTTTT.

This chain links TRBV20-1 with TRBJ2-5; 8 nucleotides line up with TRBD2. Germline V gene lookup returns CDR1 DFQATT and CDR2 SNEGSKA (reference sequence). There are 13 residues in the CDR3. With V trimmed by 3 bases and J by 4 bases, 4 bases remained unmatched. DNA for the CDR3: TGCAGTGCTAGCGGGGGGGCCGGAGAGACCCAGTACTTC. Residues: CSASGGAGETQYF.

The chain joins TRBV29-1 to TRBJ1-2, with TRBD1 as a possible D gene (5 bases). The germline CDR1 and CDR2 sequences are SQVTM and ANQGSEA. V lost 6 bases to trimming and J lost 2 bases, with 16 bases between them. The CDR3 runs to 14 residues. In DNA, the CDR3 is TGCAGCGTCTCGGGGCGGACGGGAAACTATGGCTACACCTTC. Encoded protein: CSVSGRTGNYGYTF.

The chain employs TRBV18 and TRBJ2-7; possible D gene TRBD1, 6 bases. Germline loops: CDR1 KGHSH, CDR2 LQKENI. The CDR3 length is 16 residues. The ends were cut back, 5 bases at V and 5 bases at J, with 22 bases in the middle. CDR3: CASSTLQGSVLHEQYF. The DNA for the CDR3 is TGTGCCAGCTCAACCCTACAGGGTTCAGTTCTCCACGAGCAGTACTTC.

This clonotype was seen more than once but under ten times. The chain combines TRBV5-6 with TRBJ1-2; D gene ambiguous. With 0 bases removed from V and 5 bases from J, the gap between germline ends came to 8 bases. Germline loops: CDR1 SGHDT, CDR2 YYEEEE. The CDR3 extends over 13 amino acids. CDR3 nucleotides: TGTGCCAGCAGCTTGGGGGCCGAGTATGGCTACACCTTC. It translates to CASSLGAEYGYTF.

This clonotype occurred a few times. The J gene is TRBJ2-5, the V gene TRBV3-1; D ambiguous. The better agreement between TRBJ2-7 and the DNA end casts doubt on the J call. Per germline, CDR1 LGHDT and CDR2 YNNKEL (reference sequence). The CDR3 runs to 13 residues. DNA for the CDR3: TGTGCCAGCAGCCCAGGATCCGACTACGAGCAGTACTTC. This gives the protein CASSPGSDYEQYF.

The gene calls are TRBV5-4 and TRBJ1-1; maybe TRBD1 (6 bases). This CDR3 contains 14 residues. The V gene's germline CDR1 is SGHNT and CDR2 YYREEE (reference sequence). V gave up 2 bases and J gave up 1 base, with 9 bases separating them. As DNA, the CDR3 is TGTGCCAGCAGCTTCGTGGACAGGAACACTGAAGCTTTCTTT. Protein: CASSFVDRNTEAFF.

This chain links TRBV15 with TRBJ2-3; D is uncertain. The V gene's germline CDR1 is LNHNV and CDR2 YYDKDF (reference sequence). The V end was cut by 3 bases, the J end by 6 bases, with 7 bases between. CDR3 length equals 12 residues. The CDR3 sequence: CATSSPRDTQYF. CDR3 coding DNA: TGTGCCACCAGCAGTCCCAGGGATACGCAGTATTTT. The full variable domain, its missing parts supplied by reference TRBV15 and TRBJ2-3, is DAMVIQNPRYQVTQFGKPVTLSCSQTLNHNVMYWYQQKSSQAPKLLFHYYDKDFNNEADTPDNFQSRRPNTSFCFLDIRSPGLGDTAMYLCATSSPRDTQYFGPGTRLTVL.

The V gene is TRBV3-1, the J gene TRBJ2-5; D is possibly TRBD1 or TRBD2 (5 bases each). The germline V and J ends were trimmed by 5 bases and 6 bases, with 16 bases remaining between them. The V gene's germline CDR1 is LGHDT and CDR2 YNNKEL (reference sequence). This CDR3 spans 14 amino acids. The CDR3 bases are TGTGCCAGCAGCATGGGGACCCTCACGAAGACCCAGTACTTC. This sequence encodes CASSMGTLTKTQYF.

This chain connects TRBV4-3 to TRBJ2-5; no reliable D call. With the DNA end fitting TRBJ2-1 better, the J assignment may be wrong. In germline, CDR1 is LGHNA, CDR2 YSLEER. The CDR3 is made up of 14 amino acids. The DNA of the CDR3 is TGCGCCAGCAGCCAAGATTGGCAGTACAATGAGCAGTTCTTC. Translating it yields CASSQDWQYNEQFF.

The CDR3 sequence: CASSLGMGYTF. The DNA for the CDR3 is TGTGCCAGCAGTTTGGGGATGGGCTACACCTTC. The V and J genes are TRBV12-3 or TRBV12-4 and TRBJ1-2; D not certain. Trimming left V 3 bases short and J 8 bases short, with 7 bases between. This CDR3 region has 11 residues.

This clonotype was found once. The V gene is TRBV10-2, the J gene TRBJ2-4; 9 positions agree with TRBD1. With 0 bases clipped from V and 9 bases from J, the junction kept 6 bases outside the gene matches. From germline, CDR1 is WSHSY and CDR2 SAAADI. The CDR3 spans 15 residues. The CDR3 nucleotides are TGCGCCAGCAGTGAGTCAGGACAGGGGATGGTCATTCAGTACTTC. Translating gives CASSESGQGMVIQYF.

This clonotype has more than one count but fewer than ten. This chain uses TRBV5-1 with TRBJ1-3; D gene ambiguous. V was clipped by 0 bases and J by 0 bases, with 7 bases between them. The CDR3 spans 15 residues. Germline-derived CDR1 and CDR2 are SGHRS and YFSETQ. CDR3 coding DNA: TGCGCCAGCAGCTTGGTTACAGCCTCTGGAAACACCATATATTTT. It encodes CASSLVTASGNTIYF.

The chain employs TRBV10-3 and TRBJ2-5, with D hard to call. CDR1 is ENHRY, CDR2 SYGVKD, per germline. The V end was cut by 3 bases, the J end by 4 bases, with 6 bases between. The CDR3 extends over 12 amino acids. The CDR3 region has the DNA TGTGCCATCAGTGATATGGGAGAGACCCAGTACTTC. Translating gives CAISDMGETQYF.

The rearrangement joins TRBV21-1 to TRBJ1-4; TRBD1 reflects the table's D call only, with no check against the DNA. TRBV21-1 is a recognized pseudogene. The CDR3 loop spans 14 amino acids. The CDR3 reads CASTPGQENEKLFF. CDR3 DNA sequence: TGTGCCAGCACCCCGGGACAGGAAAATGAAAAACTGTTTTTT.

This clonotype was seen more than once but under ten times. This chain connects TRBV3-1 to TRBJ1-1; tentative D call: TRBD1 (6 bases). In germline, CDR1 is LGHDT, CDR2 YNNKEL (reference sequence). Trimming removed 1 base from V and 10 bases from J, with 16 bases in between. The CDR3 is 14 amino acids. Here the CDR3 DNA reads TGTGCCAGCAGCCAAGTAGTCGGGGGGCGGACAGCTTTCTTT. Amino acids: CASSQVVGGRTAFF.

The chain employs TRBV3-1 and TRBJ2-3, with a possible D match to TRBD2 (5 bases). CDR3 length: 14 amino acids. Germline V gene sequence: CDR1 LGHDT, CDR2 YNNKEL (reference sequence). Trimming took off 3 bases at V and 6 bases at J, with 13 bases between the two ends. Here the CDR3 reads CASSQTGSFDTQYF. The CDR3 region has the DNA TGTGCCAGCAGCCAGACTGGGAGTTTTGATACGCAGTATTTT.

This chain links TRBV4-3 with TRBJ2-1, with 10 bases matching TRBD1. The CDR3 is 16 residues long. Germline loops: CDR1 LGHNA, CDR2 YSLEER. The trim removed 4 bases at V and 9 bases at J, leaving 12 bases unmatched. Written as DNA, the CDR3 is TGCGCCAGCAGCCTTGGGGGGACAGGGGCCTCCGGTGAGCAGTTCTTC. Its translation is CASSLGGTGASGEQFF.

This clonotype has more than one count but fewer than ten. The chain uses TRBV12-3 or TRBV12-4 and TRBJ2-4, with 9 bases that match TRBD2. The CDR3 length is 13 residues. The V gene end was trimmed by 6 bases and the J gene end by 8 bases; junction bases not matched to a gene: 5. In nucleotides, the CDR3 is TGTGCCAGCAGGGCTAGCGGGATTGACATTCAGTACTTC. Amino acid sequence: CASRASGIDIQYF.

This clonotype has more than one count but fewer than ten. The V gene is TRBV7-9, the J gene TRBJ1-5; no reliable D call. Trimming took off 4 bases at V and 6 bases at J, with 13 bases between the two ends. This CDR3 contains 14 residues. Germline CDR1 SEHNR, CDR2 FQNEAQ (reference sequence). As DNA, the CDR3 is TGTGCCAGCAGCTCTAATTCGAATCGTCAGCCCCAGCATTTT. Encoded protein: CASSSNSNRQPQHF.

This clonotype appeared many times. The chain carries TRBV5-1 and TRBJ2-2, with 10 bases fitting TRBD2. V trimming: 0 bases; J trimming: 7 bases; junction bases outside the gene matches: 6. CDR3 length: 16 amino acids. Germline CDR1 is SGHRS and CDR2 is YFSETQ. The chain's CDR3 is CASSLVLAGEDGELFF. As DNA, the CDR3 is TGCGCCAGCAGCTTGGTTCTAGCGGGGGAAGACGGGGAGCTGTTTTTT.

In DNA form, the CDR3 reads TGTGCCAGCACCCAATCTGGCTATGGCTACACCTTC. It yields the protein CASTQSGYGYTF. This chain joins TRBV6-2 or TRBV6-3 and TRBJ1-2, with D hard to call. Looked up from germline, CDR1 is MNHEY and CDR2 is SVGEGT. Between the trimmed V and J ends, which lost 7 bases and 4 bases, there was a span of 10 bases. CDR3 length equals 12 residues.

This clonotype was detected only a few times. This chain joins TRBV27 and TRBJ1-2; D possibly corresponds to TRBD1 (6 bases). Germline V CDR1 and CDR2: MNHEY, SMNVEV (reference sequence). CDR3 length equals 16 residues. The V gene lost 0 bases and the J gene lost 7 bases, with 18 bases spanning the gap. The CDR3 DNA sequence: TGTGCCAGCAGTTTATCCAGCTCACAGGGTGCGCGTGGCTACACCTTC. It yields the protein CASSLSSSQGARGYTF.

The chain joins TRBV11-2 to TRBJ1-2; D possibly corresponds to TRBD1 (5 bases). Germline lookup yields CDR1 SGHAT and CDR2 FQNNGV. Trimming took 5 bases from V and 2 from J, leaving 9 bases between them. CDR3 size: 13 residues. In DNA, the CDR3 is TGTGCCAGCAGCGAGGGGTACAACTATGGCTACACCTTC. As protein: CASSEGYNYGYTF.